The TCR beta chain described here comes from a study of post-analysis software for immune sequencing data (dated by TCRdb to between 2015 and 2016). For the study in its entirety: Disease courses on record covered relapsing-remitting, secondary progressive and progressive-relapsing multiple sclerosis, though some patients had no subtype annotation. Patient repertoires were compared against 11 previously published healthy control repertoires from donors aged about 6 to 25 years. A subset of samples was prepared in parallel using single-end sample barcoding, then pooled and co-amplified after Illumina adapter ligation.

From a lookup of the germline V gene (reference sequence), CDR1 and CDR2 are SEHNR and FQNEAQ. Trimming leaves V shorter by 6 bases and J shorter by 4 bases, with the junction holding 11 bases beyond the gene matches. The CDR3 starts with the cysteine, ends with the phenylalanine, and has 16 residues. Only CDR3 DNA is held: 48 bases, read in frame from base 1. To demonstrate the VDJtools post-analysis software, the study profiled TCR beta repertoires from the peripheral blood of about 13 young patients with multiple sclerosis. The multiple sclerosis patients were children and adolescents between roughly 6 and 17 years of age. Library preparation employed PCR. For sequencing, an Illumina HiSeq 2500 was employed. Unique molecular identifiers were incorporated into TCR beta cDNA libraries to reduce PCR and sequencing biases. Some 500,000 cDNA molecules were obtained for every 1 to 10 million input T cells, so each molecule roughly corresponded to one T cell. Patient libraries were prepared and sequenced with the same protocol used for the earlier healthy control dataset. Within a given batch, samples were prepared together, multiplexed and sequenced on the same HiSeq lane. The paper's data handling went like this. MIGEC was used to process the raw barcoded reads, and molecular identifier groups with only a single read were discarded before consensus assembly and CDR3 extraction. VDJtools was used for post-analysis of the clonotype tables, with diversity normalized by down-sampling every dataset to the smallest sample size. In repertoire overlap clustering, CDR3 amino acid sequences, but not nucleotide sequences, were matched to correct batch-related cross-sample contamination. TCRdb took the public reads, trimmed them with fastp at Q25, ran MiXCR for clone calling and kept in-frame beta chains. One record per CDR3 amino acid sequence lists the most common genes and DNA. These V and J calls originate from TCRdb's pipeline instead of the authors' own analysis. The sample table records approximately 730,000 distinct CDR3 sequences; roughly 46% of these occur just once. The ten largest clones capture roughly 4.9% of the sample.

Concerning this clonotype: No cognate antigen has been identified for it. Qualities for individual bases were not recorded, and no much larger clone is one base off.

The research as a whole found: The control group was slightly older than the multiple sclerosis patient group. Direct clustering with F measure revealed strong co-clustering of samples prepared in the same batch, which led to a batch-effect correction. Significantly lower normalized Chao1 diversity was found in multiple sclerosis patients than in controls, suggesting substantial peripheral T-cell clonal expansion. Significantly higher frequencies in patients than in controls were found for a handful of TRBV segments, including TRBV5-6, TRBV5-1 and TRBV20-1.

The chain couples TRBV7-9 to TRBJ2-1, with 8 junctional bases fitting TRBD2. The origin of this receptor is a girl aged 10 to 17 with multiple sclerosis. Sequencing input: blood. The CDR3 is CASRSSGTRAYNEQFF. The DNA sequence follows: TGTGCCAGCAGATCTTCCGGGACTAGAGCATACAATGAGCAGTTCTTC.